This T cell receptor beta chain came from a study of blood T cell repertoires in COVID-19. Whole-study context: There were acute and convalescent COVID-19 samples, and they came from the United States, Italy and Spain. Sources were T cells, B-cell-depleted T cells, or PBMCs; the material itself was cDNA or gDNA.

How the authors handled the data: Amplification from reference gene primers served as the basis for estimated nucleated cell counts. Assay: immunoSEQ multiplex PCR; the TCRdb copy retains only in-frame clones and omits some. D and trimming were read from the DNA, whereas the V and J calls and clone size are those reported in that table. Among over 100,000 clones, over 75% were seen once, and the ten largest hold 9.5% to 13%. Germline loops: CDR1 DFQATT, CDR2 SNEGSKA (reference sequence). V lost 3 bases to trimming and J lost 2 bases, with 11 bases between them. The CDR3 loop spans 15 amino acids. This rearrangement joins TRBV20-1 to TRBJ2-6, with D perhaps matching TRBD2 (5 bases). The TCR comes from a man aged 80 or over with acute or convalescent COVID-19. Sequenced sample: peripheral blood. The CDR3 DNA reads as TGCAGTGCTAGTCCCGGGAAACCTGGGGCCAACGTCCTGACTTTC. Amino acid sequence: CSASPGKPGANVLTF.